Given below is one T cell receptor (beta chain) in context. Antigen specificity is unknown. This sample stems from a study of shared clonotypes between healthy human individuals. Study observations and caveats: Among donors, the sharing of clonotypes was expected to be influenced by sequencing depth.

TCRdb's copy holds only in-frame clones and misses some; the assay was immunoSEQ multiplex PCR. The profile shows roughly 2 million clones, approximately 94% of them singletons. Naive CD8 cells lacked CD45RO and underwent positive selection for CCR7, leaving out terminally differentiated effector memory CD45RA+ cells. This receptor was taken from a man between 18 and 35 years old in good health. The sequenced sample was naive CD8+ T cells sorted from blood.

The DNA for the CDR3 is TGTGCCAGCAGCAGGGAGCAGTACTTC. It specifies CASSREQYF. This chain joins TRBV9 and TRBJ2-7; D is uncertain. The CDR3 extends over 9 amino acids. V lost 4 bases to trimming and J lost 7 bases, with 3 bases between them. Germline CDR1 reads SGDLS; CDR2 reads YYNGEE.